This TCR beta chain was retrieved from a study of shared clonotypes between healthy human individuals. Germline V CDR1 and CDR2: MNHNS, SASEGT. The length of the CDR3 is 15 residues. The V end lost 0 bases, the J end lost 7 bases, and 14 bases lay between the germline ends. Using immunoSEQ multiplex PCR, the repertoire was profiled, and TCRdb retains in-frame clones only, with some absent. The table lists roughly 760,000 clones, around 67% of them singletons. The sequencing input was memory CD4+ T cells sorted from blood. Subset described: CD45RA-negative fraction. This TCR was recovered from a woman in her twenties or thirties in good health. The chain employs TRBV6-1 and TRBJ2-3; D gene uncertain. The CDR3 is CASSEALDETYTQYF. The CDR3 DNA sequence: TGTGCCAGCAGTGAAGCGCTTGACGAAACTTATACGCAGTATTTT.